This entry lists 15 T cell receptor beta chains sequenced from one sample in a study of cytomegalovirus exposure and HLA in healthy donors. Vbeta (60) and Jbeta (13) primers were used in the PCR. Method: immunoSEQ multiplex PCR; TCRdb's copy keeps in-frame clones and lacks some. The sample has about 72,000 clones; the top ten hold 2.5% to 3%. Sequencing input: PBMCs. These receptors were taken from a man in his forties or fifties in good health and CMV-seronegative.

This chain uses TRBV7-9 with TRBJ1-3, with TRBD1 matching 7 bases. Germline trimming cut 4 bases from V and 6 bases from J; bases unmatched to any gene: 3. The CDR3 extends over 13 amino acids. Germline CDR1 reads SEHNR; CDR2 reads FQNEAQ (reference sequence). The CDR3 is CASSYGTVNTIYF. For the CDR3, the DNA is TGTGCCAGCAGCTACGGGACAGTAAACACCATATATTTT.

The CDR3 loop reads CASSLGSSYNEQFF. The CDR3 DNA sequence: TGTGCCAGCAGTTTAGGGAGCTCCTACAATGAGCAGTTCTTC. The J gene is TRBJ2-1, the V gene TRBV28, with D perhaps TRBD2 (5 bases). This CDR3 region has 14 residues. Looked up from germline, CDR1 is MDHEN and CDR2 is SYDVKM. Trimming removed 2 bases from V and 0 bases from J, with 5 bases in between.

V gene TRBV4-2 combines with J gene TRBJ2-7, with D tentatively TRBD1 (5 bases). Germline lookup yields CDR1 LGHNA and CDR2 YNFKEQ. This CDR3 spans 13 amino acids. Trimming took off 0 bases at V and 10 bases at J, with 13 bases between the two ends. CDR3 coding DNA: TGTGCCAGCAGCCAAGAGTCCCGAGACAGACAGTACTTC. Translating it yields CASSQESRDRQYF.

The chain is built from TRBV30 and TRBJ2-4; weak D call: TRBD2 (7 bases). Trimming shortened V by 5 bases and J by 6 bases, and 14 bases separated the two germline ends. Per the germline V gene, CDR1 is GTSNPN and CDR2 is SVGIG (reference sequence). The CDR3 covers 13 residues. The CDR3: CAWAGALGNIQYF. The CDR3 DNA reads as TGTGCCTGGGCGGGGGCATTGGGAAACATTCAGTACTTC. The entire variable domain, with the rest obtained from reference TRBV30 and TRBJ2-4, is as follows: SQTIHQWPATLVQPVGSPLSLECTVEGTSNPNLYWYRQAAGRGLQLLFYSVGIGQISSEVPQNLSASRPQDRQFILSSKKLLLSDSGFYLCAWAGALGNIQYFGAGTRLSVL.

The V and J genes are TRBV19 and TRBJ1-4; 9 bases are shared with TRBD1. This CDR3 has 18 amino acids. The germline V gene has CDR1 LNHDA and CDR2 SQIVND (reference sequence). V lost 7 bases to trimming and J lost 7 bases; unmatched junction nucleotides: 19. The CDR3 bases are TGTGCCAGTACCCCAAGGGGACAGGGAGCGCGTGGAAGTGAAAAACTGTTTTTT. Translating it yields CASTPRGQGARGSEKLFF.

CDR3 sequence reads: CAGSGGRQETQYF. CDR3 bases: TGTGCCGGTAGCGGGGGCCGACAAGAGACCCAGTACTTC. The rearrangement uses TRBV28 and TRBJ2-5; 9 nucleotides align to TRBD2. The CDR3 has 13 amino acids. J gave up 2 bases and V 11 bases, and 6 bases lay outside the gene matches. Germline V gene data show CDR1 as MDHEN and CDR2 as SYDVKM.

V and J are TRBV28 and TRBJ1-2; 8 bases match TRBD1. V lost 2 bases, J lost 6 bases, and 5 bases stayed unmatched. The length of the CDR3 is 14 residues. CDR1 MDHEN and CDR2 SYDVKM come from the germline V gene. The CDR3, as DNA: TGTGCCAGCAGTTTACGGCAGGGGGCGAATGGCTACACCTTC. Its protein product is CASSLRQGANGYTF.

The CDR3 DNA follows: TGTGCCAGTAGTATCTCCGCAGGGAACACCTACGAGCAGTACTTC. Residues: CASSISAGNTYEQYF. The gene calls are TRBV19 and TRBJ2-7, with D possibly matching TRBD1 (5 bases). This CDR3 is 15 amino acids long. Trimming shortened V by 3 bases and J by 2 bases, and 14 bases separated the two germline ends. CDR1 is LNHDA, CDR2 SQIVND, per germline (reference sequence).

The V gene is TRBV12-5, the J gene TRBJ2-3; 11 positions match TRBD1. Germline CDR1 LGHNT, CDR2 FRNRAP. The CDR3 covers 15 residues. With V trimmed by 7 bases and J by 5 bases, 8 bases remained unmatched. The CDR3 DNA follows: TGTGCTAGTGACCACGGACAGGGGGCGCGAGATACGCAGTATTTT. This encodes CASDHGQGARDTQYF. Based on the CDR3 plus reference TRBV12-5 and TRBJ2-3, the full variable domain is DARVTQTPRHKVTEMGQEVTMRCQPILGHNTVFWYRQTMMQGLELLAYFRNRAPLDDSGMPKDRFSAEMPDATLATLKIQPSEPRDSAVYFCASDHGQGARDTQYFGPGTRLTVL.

The genes are TRBV6-5 and TRBJ1-1; possible D gene TRBD1, 6 bases. The CDR3 runs to 12 residues. In germline, CDR1 is MNHEY, CDR2 SVGAGI. V was pared by 5 bases and J by 8 bases, with 12 bases between. This CDR3 is CASSGDNGEAFF. For the CDR3, the DNA is TGTGCCAGCAGTGGGGACAATGGGGAAGCTTTCTTT.

The V and J genes are TRBV5-4 and TRBJ1-2; D remains ambiguous. This CDR3 is 14 amino acids long. V lost 4 bases to trimming and J lost 2 bases, with 12 bases between them. CDR1 and CDR2 from the germline V gene are SGHNT and YYREEE (reference sequence). The CDR3 is CASSLGLRNYGYTF. CDR3 nucleotide sequence: TGTGCCAGCAGCCTCGGACTCCGAAACTATGGCTACACCTTC.

The V call is TRBV7-2, the J call TRBJ2-3; 12 nucleotides agree with TRBD2. This CDR3 is 16 amino acids long. V shed 5 bases and J 6 bases; nucleotides not matched to a gene: 9. Germline assignment: CDR1 SGHTA and CDR2 FQGNSA. CDR3 sequence (DNA): TGTGCCAGCAGCGGACCTCTAGCGGGGGGGCCGGATACGCAGTATTTT. Translation gives CASSGPLAGGPDTQYF.

The rearrangement uses TRBV6-4 and TRBJ2-3, with 12 bases aligning to TRBD2. The V gene's germline CDR1 is MRHNA and CDR2 SNTAGT. CDR3 size: 15 residues. After removal of 6 bases from V and 4 bases from J, the junction contained 5 bases not matched to a gene. CDR3 sequence reads: CASSRLAGVADTQYF. The CDR3 DNA sequence: TGTGCCAGCAGCCGACTAGCGGGGGTGGCAGATACGCAGTATTTT.

The gene calls are TRBV7-9 and TRBJ1-1; no firm D call. Trimming left V 3 bases short and J 6 bases short, with 11 bases between. The CDR3 consists of 13 residues. Germline assignment: CDR1 SEHNR and CDR2 FQNEAQ (reference sequence). The CDR3 here is CASSFSPPPEAFF. Here the CDR3 DNA reads TGTGCCAGCAGCTTCAGTCCTCCTCCTGAAGCTTTCTTT.

The chain joins TRBV11-1 to TRBJ2-1, with 12 bases matching TRBD2. CDR3 length equals 15 residues. V gave up 4 bases and J gave up 8 bases; unmatched junction bases: 6. The germline V gene has CDR1 SGHAT and CDR2 FQDESV (reference sequence). CDR3 in DNA: TGTGCCAGCAGCTCTAGCGGGGGGGCCGAAGATGAGCAGTTCTTC. Its translation is CASSSSGGAEDEQFF.